This TCR beta chain appears in the sequencing data of a study of T cell responses to AZD1222 COVID-19 vaccine. Profiled with immunoSEQ multiplex PCR; TCRdb holds only in-frame clones, not every one. The sample carries fewer than 120,000 clones, over 90% recorded once. In germline, CDR1 is WNHNN, CDR2 SYGVQD (reference sequence). Between the trimmed V and J ends, which lost 2 bases and 11 bases, there was a span of 22 bases. The CDR3 has 16 amino acids. The sequences come from peripheral blood, collected 28 days after the second AZD1222 dose. The source is an adult who received the AZD1222 COVID-19 vaccine. The V call is TRBV10-1, the J call TRBJ1-3, with a tentative D call TRBD1 (6 bases). CDR3 loop: CASSEDREDRQGAIYF. The CDR3 bases are TGCGCCAGCAGTGAGGATAGGGAGGACAGACAAGGAGCCATATATTTT.